This TCR beta chain was identified during a study of CD8 T cells in Susac syndrome. Roughly 0.45 to 1 ug RNA was reverse transcribed with random hexamers. TCRdb re-derived calls from the immunoSEQ multiplex PCR reads in MiXCR, one entry per CDR3 protein. The sample yields some 180,000 distinct CDR3 sequences, about 91% seen once. The CDR3 spans 13 residues. Trimming pared 8 bases from V and 7 bases from J, leaving 15 bases between. The TCR comes from a human donor with Susac syndrome. The source material was CD4+ T cells from PBMCs. V gene TRBV12-3 or TRBV12-4 combines with J gene TRBJ2-1; D perhaps matches TRBD2 (7 bases). The CDR3 DNA reads TGTGCCAGCGGCCTCGGGGGGCGGAATGAGCAGTTCTTC. Residues: CASGLGGRNEQFF.